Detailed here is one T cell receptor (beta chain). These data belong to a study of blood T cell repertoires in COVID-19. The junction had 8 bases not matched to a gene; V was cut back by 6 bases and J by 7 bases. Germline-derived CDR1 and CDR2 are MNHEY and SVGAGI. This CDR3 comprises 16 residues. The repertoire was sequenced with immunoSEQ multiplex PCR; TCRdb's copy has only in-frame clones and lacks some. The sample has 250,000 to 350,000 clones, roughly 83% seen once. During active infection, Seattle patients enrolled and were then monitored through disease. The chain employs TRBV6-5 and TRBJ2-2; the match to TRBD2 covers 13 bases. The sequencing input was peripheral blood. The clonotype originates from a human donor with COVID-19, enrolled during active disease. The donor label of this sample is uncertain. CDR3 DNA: TGTGCCAGCAGATACGCACTAGCGGGAGGGGTCGGGGAGCTGTTTTTT. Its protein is CASRYALAGGVGELFF.